These 21 T cell receptor beta chains share one sample of origin, sequenced in a study of T cell responses to AZD1222 COVID-19 vaccine (dated by TCRdb to the early 2020s). The time point label for this specimen denotes: about 28 days (+/-7) after the second vaccine dose. Library preparation employed the immunoSEQ multiplex PCR assay. TCRdb obtained this table from immuneACCESS and retained in-frame rearrangements with V and J assigned. These tables miss some clones; where compared with another copy, unresolved V genes account for less than half of the shortfall, and the remainder is unexplained. The sample table records some 250,000 clones; 94% of these occur just once. The ten largest clones take up 0.5% to 0.7% of the sample. Sequenced here: peripheral blood, sampled 28 days after the second AZD1222 dose. The receptors originated from an adult who received the AZD1222 COVID-19 vaccine.

The J gene is TRBJ2-1, the V gene TRBV5-8; 10 bases align to TRBD1. V was pared by 0 bases and J by 6 bases, with 6 bases of the junction left unmatched. CDR1 is SGHTS, CDR2 YDEGEE, per germline. The CDR3 is 16 residues long. The CDR3: CASSLGTGGLTNEQFF. CDR3 nucleotide sequence: TGTGCCAGCAGCTTGGGGACAGGGGGACTAACCAATGAGCAGTTCTTC.

This chain uses TRBV5-1 with TRBJ1-3; no clear D gene. In germline, CDR1 is SGHRS, CDR2 YFSETQ. Trimming left V 7 bases short and J 0 bases short, with 8 bases between. This CDR3 comprises 13 residues. The CDR3 nucleotides are TGCGCCAGCCGGGAGTCCTCTGGAAACACCATATATTTT. This gives the protein CASRESSGNTIYF.

This chain links TRBV11-1 with TRBJ2-7, with D unresolved. The CDR3 runs to 14 residues. Germline V gene data show CDR1 as SGHAT and CDR2 as FQDESV (reference sequence). V shed 3 bases and J shed 1 base, with 10 bases lying between them. The CDR3: CASSFYGSSYEQYF. CDR3 nucleotides: TGTGCCAGCAGCTTTTATGGCTCTTCCTACGAGCAGTACTTC.

V usage is TRBV5-1 and J usage is TRBJ2-7, with TRBD1 as a possible D gene (5 bases). Trimming left V 1 base short and J 0 bases short, with 11 bases between. The CDR3 has 15 residues. Germline V gives CDR1 SGHRS, CDR2 YFSETQ. CDR3: CASSLLPGSSYEQYF. DNA of the CDR3: TGCGCCAGCAGCTTGTTACCAGGGTCCTCCTACGAGCAGTACTTC.

The V gene is TRBV18, the J gene TRBJ2-1; D gene ambiguous. Germline loops: CDR1 KGHSH, CDR2 LQKENI. V was trimmed by 4 bases and J by 9 bases, leaving 13 bases between them. The CDR3 consists of 13 residues. This chain's CDR3 is CASSQATDVEQFF. The DNA of the CDR3 is TGTGCCAGCTCACAGGCCACGGATGTTGAGCAGTTCTTC.

The sample holds one count of this clone. The chain links TRBV4-3 to TRBJ1-1; no firm D call. V shed 0 bases and J shed 10 bases, with 12 bases lying between them. CDR1 and CDR2 (germline): LGHNA, YSLEER. CDR3 length equals 13 residues. The CDR3 DNA follows: TGCGCCAGCAGCCAAGATTCGCTCTTGGGAGCTTTCTTT. Amino acid sequence: CASSQDSLLGAFF.

The rearrangement links TRBV6-2 or TRBV6-3 to TRBJ2-7; 10 bases fit TRBD1. CDR3 length: 17 residues. Germline trimming cut 4 bases from V and 2 bases from J; bases unmatched to any gene: 11. Germline V CDR1 and CDR2: MNHEY, SVGEGT. In nucleotides, the CDR3 is TGTGCCAGCAGTTGGGGACAGGGGTTCCCCAAAACCTACGAGCAGTACTTC. It is translated as CASSWGQGFPKTYEQYF.

This clone was recorded only once. The chain recombines TRBV30 with TRBJ1-2, with D possibly being TRBD1 (6 bases). V was clipped by 4 bases and J by 3 bases, with 12 bases between them. CDR1 and CDR2 (germline): GTSNPN, SVGIG (reference sequence). The CDR3 sequence is 13 residues long. The CDR3 DNA follows: TGTGCCTGGAACACAGGGTCCGACTATGGCTACACCTTC. Translating gives CAWNTGSDYGYTF.

V is TRBV6-4 and J is TRBJ1-1; 8 bases line up with TRBD1. V shed 3 bases, J shed 5 bases, and the junction held 2 bases outside the gene matches. From germline, CDR1 is MRHNA and CDR2 SNTAGT. The CDR3 loop spans 13 amino acids. The CDR3 sequence is CASSDNRGTEAFF. CDR3 in DNA: TGTGCCAGCAGTGATAACAGGGGGACTGAAGCTTTCTTT.

This chain joins TRBV5-1 and TRBJ2-2; possibly TRBD1 or TRBD2 for D (5 bases each). Per the germline V gene, CDR1 is SGHRS and CDR2 is YFSETQ. The V gene lost 4 bases and the J gene lost 6 bases, with 22 bases spanning the gap. The CDR3 spans 17 residues. CDR3 DNA: TGCGCCAGCAGCAGGTTCGAAGGGACCGACGTGGCCGGGGAGCTGTTTTTT. It yields the protein CASSRFEGTDVAGELFF.

The CDR3: CAIRPGLPGANVLTF. The CDR3 nucleotides are TGTGCCATCAGACCGGGACTCCCTGGGGCCAACGTCCTGACTTTC. This sequence joins TRBV10-3 and TRBJ2-6; tentative D call: TRBD2 (6 bases). Trimming stripped 6 bases from V and 2 bases from J, with 11 bases between. The CDR3 consists of 15 residues. Germline-derived CDR1 and CDR2 are ENHRY and SYGVKD.

V gene TRBV6-6 combines with J gene TRBJ1-2, with D possibly TRBD1 on 6 matching bases. Trimming shortened V by 6 bases and J by 6 bases, and 17 bases separated the two germline ends. CDR1 and CDR2 (germline): MNHNY, SVGAGI (reference sequence). The CDR3 runs 14 residues. CDR3 loop: CASSHSQGGDGYTF. CDR3 sequence (DNA): TGTGCCAGCAGCCACTCACAGGGAGGGGATGGCTACACCTTC.

This chain connects TRBV24-1 to TRBJ1-5; D uncertain. Germline values: CDR1 KGHDR, CDR2 SFDVKD. Trimming pared 9 bases from V and 3 bases from J, leaving 11 bases between. This CDR3 comprises 13 residues. The CDR3 here is CATSGGFNQPQHF. The CDR3, as DNA: TGTGCCACCTCGGGAGGATTCAATCAGCCCCAGCATTTT.

The count of this clone is one. J is TRBJ2-1 and V is TRBV4-2; D remains unclear. Germline V lookup: CDR1 LGHNA, CDR2 YNFKEQ. The CDR3 extends over 16 amino acids. V shed 6 bases and J shed 1 base, with 16 bases lying between them. As DNA, the CDR3 is TGTGCCAGCAGACATCTCGGGCGCGCTTCCTACAATGAGCAGTTCTTC. It yields the protein CASRHLGRASYNEQFF.

This clone was seen a handful of times. The chain employs TRBV12-3 or TRBV12-4 and TRBJ1-2, with D perhaps matching TRBD1 (6 bases). The CDR3 runs 13 residues. V dropped 2 bases and J dropped 8 bases, with 12 bases sitting between them. This CDR3 reads CASSLSGASGYTF. The CDR3 DNA reads as TGTGCCAGCAGTTTATCGGGGGCTAGCGGCTACACCTTC.

This chain uses TRBV5-1 with TRBJ1-3; no reliable D call. The CDR3 extends over 12 amino acids. Germline-derived CDR1 and CDR2 are SGHRS and YFSETQ. V lost 2 bases and J 4 bases, leaving 4 bases between the germline ends. CDR3 sequence reads: CASSFEGNTIYF. CDR3 DNA sequence: TGCGCCAGCAGCTTTGAGGGAAACACCATATATTTT.

V usage is TRBV27 and J usage is TRBJ2-7, with 9 bases lining up with TRBD2. The CDR3 runs 15 residues. Germline-derived CDR1 and CDR2 are MNHEY and SMNVEV (reference sequence). Trimming took 3 bases from V and 3 from J; bases not matched to a gene: 6. The chain's CDR3 is CASSFGAGGIYEQYF. CDR3 nucleotide sequence: TGTGCCAGCAGTTTCGGGGCGGGGGGGATCTACGAGCAGTACTTC.

This chain joins TRBV5-3 and TRBJ1-5; no firm D call. TRBV5-3 is marked as an open reading frame, function uncertain. Trimming cost V 0 bases and J 5 bases, with 15 bases left between them. The CDR3 length is 16 residues. CDR3 coding DNA: TGTGCCAGAAGCTTGGGAAGGGAAAGGGCTTATCAGCCCCAGCATTTT. Protein: CARSLGRERAYQPQHF.

This rearrangement joins TRBV18 to TRBJ1-1; D ambiguous. Germline loops: CDR1 KGHSH, CDR2 LQKENI. Trimming took 2 bases from V and 3 from J, leaving 10 bases between them. The CDR3 length is 14 residues. CDR3 nucleotides: TGTGCCAGCTCACCAACGGCCGGGGACACTGAAGCTTTCTTT. Protein product: CASSPTAGDTEAFF.

The V gene is TRBV28, the J gene TRBJ2-7; maybe TRBD1 (6 bases). Germline assignment: CDR1 MDHEN and CDR2 SYDVKM. V lost 5 bases and J lost 3, with 11 bases in between. There are 13 residues in the CDR3. CDR3 amino acids: CASSEGQIYEQYF. In DNA, the CDR3 is TGTGCCAGCAGTGAAGGACAGATCTACGAGCAGTACTTC.

This clone was detected once. The J gene is TRBJ2-7, the V gene TRBV9; TRBD2 agrees at 8 bases. The CDR3 is made up of 15 amino acids. Trimming took 1 base from V and 5 from J; bases not matched to a gene: 8. CDR1 SGDLS and CDR2 YYNGEE come from the germline V gene. This CDR3 reads CASSVRSGSFHEQYF. The DNA for the CDR3 is TGTGCCAGCAGCGTAAGGAGCGGGAGTTTCCACGAGCAGTACTTC.